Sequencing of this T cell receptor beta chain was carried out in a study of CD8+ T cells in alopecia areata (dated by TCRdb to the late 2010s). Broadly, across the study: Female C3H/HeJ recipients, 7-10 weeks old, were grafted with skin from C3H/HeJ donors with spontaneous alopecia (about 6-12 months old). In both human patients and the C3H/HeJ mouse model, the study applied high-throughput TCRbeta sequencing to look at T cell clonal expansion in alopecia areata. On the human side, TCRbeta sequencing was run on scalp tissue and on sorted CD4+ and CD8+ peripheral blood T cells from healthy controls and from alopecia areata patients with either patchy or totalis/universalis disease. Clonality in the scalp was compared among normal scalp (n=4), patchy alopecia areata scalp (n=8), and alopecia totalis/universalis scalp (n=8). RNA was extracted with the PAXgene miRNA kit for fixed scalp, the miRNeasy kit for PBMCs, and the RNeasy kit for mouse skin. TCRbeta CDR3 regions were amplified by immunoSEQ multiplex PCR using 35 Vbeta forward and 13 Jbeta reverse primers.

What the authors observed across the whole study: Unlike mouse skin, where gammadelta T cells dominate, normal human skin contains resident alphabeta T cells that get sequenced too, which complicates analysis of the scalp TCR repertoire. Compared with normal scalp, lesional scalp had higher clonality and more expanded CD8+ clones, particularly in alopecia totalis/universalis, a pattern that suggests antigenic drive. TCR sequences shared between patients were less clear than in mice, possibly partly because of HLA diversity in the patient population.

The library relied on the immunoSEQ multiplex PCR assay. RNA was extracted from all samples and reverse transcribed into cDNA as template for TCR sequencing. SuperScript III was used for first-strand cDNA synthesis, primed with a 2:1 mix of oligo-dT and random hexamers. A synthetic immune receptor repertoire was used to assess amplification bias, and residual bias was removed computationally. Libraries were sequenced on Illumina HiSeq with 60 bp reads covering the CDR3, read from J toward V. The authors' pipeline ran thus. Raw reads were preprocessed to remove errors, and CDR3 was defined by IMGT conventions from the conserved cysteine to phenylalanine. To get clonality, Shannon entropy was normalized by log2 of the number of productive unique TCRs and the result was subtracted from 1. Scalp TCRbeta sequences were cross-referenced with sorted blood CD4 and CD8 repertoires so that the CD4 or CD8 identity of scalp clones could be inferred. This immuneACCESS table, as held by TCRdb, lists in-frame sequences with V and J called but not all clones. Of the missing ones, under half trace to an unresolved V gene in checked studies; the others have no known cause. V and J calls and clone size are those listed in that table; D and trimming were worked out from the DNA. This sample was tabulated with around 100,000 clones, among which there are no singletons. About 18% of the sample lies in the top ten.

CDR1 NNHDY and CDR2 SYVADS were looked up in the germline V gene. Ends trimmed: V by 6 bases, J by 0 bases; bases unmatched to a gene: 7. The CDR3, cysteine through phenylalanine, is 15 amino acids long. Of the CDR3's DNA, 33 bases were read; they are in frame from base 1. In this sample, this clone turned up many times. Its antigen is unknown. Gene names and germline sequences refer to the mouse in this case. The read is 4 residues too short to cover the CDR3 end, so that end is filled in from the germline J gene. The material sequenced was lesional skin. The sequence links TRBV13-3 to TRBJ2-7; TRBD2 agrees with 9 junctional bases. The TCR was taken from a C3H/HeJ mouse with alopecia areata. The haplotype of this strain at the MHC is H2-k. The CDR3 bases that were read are TGTGCCAGCACCCCAGGACTGGGGAGCTCCTAT. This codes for CASTPGLGSSY. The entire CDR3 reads CASTPGLGSSYEQYF.